This T cell receptor beta chain was captured by sequencing in a study of cytomegalovirus exposure and HLA in healthy donors. Both 60 Vbeta primers and 13 Jbeta primers went into the PCR. Sequencing used immunoSEQ multiplex PCR; TCRdb keeps in-frame clones, though not all of them. The sample shows about 160,000 clones, roughly 85% of them seen only once. The germline V gene encodes CDR1 SGHDN and CDR2 FVKESK. V lost 6 bases, J lost 5 bases, and 7 bases lay in between. The CDR3 is 11 amino acids. J is TRBJ2-5 and V is TRBV14; D uncertain. Sample: PBMCs. The TCR originated in a man younger than 30 in good health and CMV-seropositive. The CDR3: CASSQSETQYF. The CDR3 DNA follows: TGTGCCAGCAGTCAAAGCGAGACCCAGTACTTC. Filled out from reference TRBV14 and TRBJ2-5, the complete variable domain reads EAGVTQFPSHSVIEKGQTVTLRCDPISGHDNLYWYRRVMGKEIKFLLHFVKESKQDESGMPNNRFLAERTGGTYSTLKVQPAELEDSGVYFCASSQSETQYFGPGTRLLVL.